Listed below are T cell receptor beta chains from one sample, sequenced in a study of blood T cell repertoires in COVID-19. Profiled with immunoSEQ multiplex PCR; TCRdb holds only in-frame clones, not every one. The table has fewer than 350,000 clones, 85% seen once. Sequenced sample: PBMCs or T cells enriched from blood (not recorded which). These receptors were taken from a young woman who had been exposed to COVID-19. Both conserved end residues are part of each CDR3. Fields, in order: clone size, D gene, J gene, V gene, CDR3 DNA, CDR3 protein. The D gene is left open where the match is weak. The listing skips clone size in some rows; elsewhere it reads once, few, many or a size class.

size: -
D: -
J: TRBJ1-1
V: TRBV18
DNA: TGTGCCAGCTCACCACCAATTGGCAGGGGTGGGACTGAAGCTTTCTTT
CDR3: CASSPPIGRGGTEAFF

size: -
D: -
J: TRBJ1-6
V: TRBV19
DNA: TGTGCCAGTGTGGACAGAAAGAGTAATTCACCCCTCCACTTT
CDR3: CASVDRKSNSPLHF

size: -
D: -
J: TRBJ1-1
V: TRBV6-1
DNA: TGTGCCAGCAGTGACCCTGGACAGATCACTGAAGCTTTCTTT
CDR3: CASSDPGQITEAFF

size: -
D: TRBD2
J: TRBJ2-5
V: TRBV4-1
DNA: TGCGCCAGCAGCCAAGCCCCCGCGGAGAGCGGGGGACAAGAGACCCAGTACTTC
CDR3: CASSQAPAESGGQETQYF

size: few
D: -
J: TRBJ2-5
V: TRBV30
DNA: TGTGCCTGGAGACGGAGGGGGGGCCAAGAGACCCAGTACTTC
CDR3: CAWRRRGGQETQYF

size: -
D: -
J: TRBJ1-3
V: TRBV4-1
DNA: TGCGCCAGCAGCCAACCAACGACACGAAGGAAGAACACCATATATTTT
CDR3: CASSQPTTRRKNTIYF

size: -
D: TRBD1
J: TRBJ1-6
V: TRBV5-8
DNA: TGTGCCAGCAGCCTGAGACAGGGAGGATATTCACCCCTCCACTTT
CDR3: CASSLRQGGYSPLHF

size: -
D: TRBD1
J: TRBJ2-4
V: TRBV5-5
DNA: TGTGCCAGCAGCCCAATTCCGGGACAGGGTTTAAGTAACATTCAGTACTTC
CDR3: CASSPIPGQGLSNIQYF

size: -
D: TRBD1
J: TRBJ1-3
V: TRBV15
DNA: TGTGCCACCAGCAGAGGGACAGGGAGCTCTGGAAACACCATATATTTT
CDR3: CATSRGTGSSGNTIYF

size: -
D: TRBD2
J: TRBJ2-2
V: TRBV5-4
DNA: TGTGCCAGCAGCCCCGGACTAGCGGGTGAAACCGGGGAGCTGTTTTTT
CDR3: CASSPGLAGETGELFF

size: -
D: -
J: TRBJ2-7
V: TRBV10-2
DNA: TGCGCCAGCAGTGAACGCAAGCTATCCTACGAGCAGTACTTC
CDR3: CASSERKLSYEQYF

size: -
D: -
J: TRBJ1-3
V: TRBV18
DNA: TGTGCCAGCTCACCACCCTCCCGAAACACCATATATTTT
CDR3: CASSPPSRNTIYF

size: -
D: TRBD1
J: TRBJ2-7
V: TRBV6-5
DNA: TGTGCCAGCAGTAGCGGGACAGGGGGCTCGGGGGAGCAGTACTTC
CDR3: CASSSGTGGSGEQYF

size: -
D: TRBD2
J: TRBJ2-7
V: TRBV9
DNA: TGTGCCAGCAGCGTTGGCGGGGACTACTCCTACGAGCAGTACTTC
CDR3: CASSVGGDYSYEQYF

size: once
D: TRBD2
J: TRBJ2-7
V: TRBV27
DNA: TGTGCCAGCAGCCCCACGCTGCGGGAGGCCTCCTACGAGCAGTACTTC
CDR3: CASSPTLREASYEQYF

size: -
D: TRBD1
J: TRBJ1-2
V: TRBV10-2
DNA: TGCGCCAGCAGTACAGGGGCGACTAACTATGGCTACACCTTC
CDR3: CASSTGATNYGYTF

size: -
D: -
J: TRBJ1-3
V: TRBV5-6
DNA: TGTGCCAGCCAGGCCTCTGGAAACACCATATATTTT
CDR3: CASQASGNTIYF

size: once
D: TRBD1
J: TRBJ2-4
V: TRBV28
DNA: TGTGCCAGCAGTTTAAGGGGGCAACTAGCCAAAAACATTCAGTACTTC
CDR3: CASSLRGQLAKNIQYF

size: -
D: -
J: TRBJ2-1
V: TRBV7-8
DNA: TGTGCCAGCAGCTTACCGAGTCTAGGAATCAATGAGCAGTTCTTC
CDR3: CASSLPSLGINEQFF

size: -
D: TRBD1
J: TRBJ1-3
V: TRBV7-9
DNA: TGTGCCAGCAGCCCCTCCGGGGGGCAGGGGGCGGACACCATATATTTT
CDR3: CASSPSGGQGADTIYF